This TCR beta chain was obtained from a study of control samples from healthy donors and cancer patients. Using immunoSEQ multiplex PCR, the repertoire was profiled, and TCRdb retains in-frame clones only, with some absent. The data contain around 150,000 clones, 96% of them seen just once; the ten biggest clones take up approximately 1%. Germline V gene sequence: CDR1 ENHRY, CDR2 SYGVKD. The CDR3 consists of 18 residues. Trimming pared 0 bases from V and 12 bases from J, leaving 29 bases between. This clone has only a few counts. This receptor was obtained from a young woman in good health. The material sequenced was blood. This chain connects TRBV10-3 to TRBJ1-1, with D maybe TRBD1 (6 bases). DNA for the CDR3: TGTGCCATCAGTGAGTCGGATGGCAGGGGACACTCCTTACTCTACCCTTTCTTT. Its translation is CAISESDGRGHSLLYPFF.